One and the same sample provided the 5 T cell receptor beta chains below, sequenced in a study of T cells in Graves' hyperthyroidism and ophthalmopathy. Authors of the study amplified TCR beta CDR3 regions from RNA transcripts. When the TCR CDR3 underwent first-round RT-PCR, the HTBI primer set was used. TCRdb reprocessed the multiplex PCR reads with MiXCR, giving one entry per CDR3 protein. The sample yields about 380,000 distinct CDR3 sequences, approximately 15% seen once. Material: blood. All receptors come from a woman in her sixties with Graves' hyperthyroidism.

In its sample, this clonotype was seen once. This chain connects TRBV5-1 to TRBJ2-5, with TRBD1 identical over 8 bases. V lost 0 bases to trimming and J lost 5 bases; unmatched junction nucleotides: 6. This CDR3 spans 15 amino acids. The germline V gene encodes CDR1 SGHRS and CDR2 YFSETQ. CDR3 loop: CASSLDGTGGETQYF. The DNA of the CDR3 is TGCGCCAGCAGCTTGGACGGGACAGGTGGGGAGACCCAGTACTTC.

This clonotype showed up many times. The V call is TRBV3-1, the J call TRBJ1-2, with 9 bases lining up with TRBD1. The CDR3 contains 15 residues. V dropped 4 bases and J dropped 8; count of bases not matched to a gene: 11. Germline V gives CDR1 LGHDT, CDR2 YNNKEL (reference sequence). This CDR3 reads CASSLRTGAASGYTF. The DNA of the CDR3 is TGTGCCAGCAGCCTGAGGACAGGGGCCGCCTCGGGCTACACCTTC.

This clonotype was observed a handful of times. This chain links TRBV2 with TRBJ2-3, with 8 bases fitting TRBD1. Trimming at V came to 4 bases and at J to 5 bases, leaving 5 bases not matched to a gene. The CDR3 has 14 residues. The germline V gene has CDR1 SNHLY and CDR2 FYNNEI. Here the CDR3 reads CASSVIQGGDTQYF. The DNA of the CDR3 is TGTGCCAGCAGTGTAATACAGGGGGGAGATACGCAGTATTTT.

This clonotype was counted a few times. The chain is built from TRBV18 and TRBJ2-2, with D hard to call. Deletions cut 2 bases from V and 4 bases from J, with 17 bases between. The CDR3 loop spans 17 amino acids. CDR1 KGHSH and CDR2 LQKENI come from the germline V gene. The CDR3 bases are TGTGCCAGCTCACCAGTTAGAGGCACCTCGAGCACCGGGGAGCTGTTTTTT. The encoded protein is CASSPVRGTSSTGELFF.

This clonotype has a handful of counts. V gene TRBV15 combines with J gene TRBJ2-1; 7 bases map to TRBD1. With 1 base clipped from V and 12 bases from J, the junction kept 6 bases outside the gene matches. The CDR3 is 13 amino acids. CDR1 and CDR2 (germline): LNHNV, YYDKDF (reference sequence). The CDR3 here is CATSRGDSIGQFF. CDR3 nucleotide sequence: TGTGCCACCAGCAGAGGGGACAGCATTGGGCAGTTCTTC. Full variable domain (outside the CDR3, taken from reference TRBV15 and TRBJ2-1): DAMVIQNPRYQVTQFGKPVTLSCSQTLNHNVMYWYQQKSSQAPKLLFHYYDKDFNNEADTPDNFQSRRPNTSFCFLDIRSPGLGDTAMYLCATSRGDSIGQFFGPGTRLTVL.